Following are 2 T cell receptor beta chains from one sample sequenced in a study of control samples from healthy donors and cancer patients. TCRdb's copy holds only in-frame clones and misses some; the assay was immunoSEQ multiplex PCR. The sample shows some 150,000 clones, around 92% of them seen only once. The sequenced material came from blood. These receptors were collected from a man younger than 45 in good health.

The CDR3 bases are TGTGCCAGCAGCCACCGGCAGGGGTTAAGCTCCTACGAGCAGTACTTC. Its translation: CASSHRQGLSSYEQYF. The chain has TRBV7-9 and TRBJ2-7; weak D call: TRBD1 (6 bases). V lost 5 bases and J 0 bases, leaving 17 bases between the germline ends. The CDR3 is 16 residues long. Germline CDR1 SEHNR, CDR2 FQNEAQ (reference sequence).

This chain uses TRBV9 with TRBJ1-1; TRBD1 might be the D (5 bases). Trimming shortened V by 2 bases and J by 1 base, and 21 bases separated the two germline ends. This CDR3 spans 18 amino acids. Germline CDR1 SGDLS, CDR2 YYNGEE. The CDR3 loop is CASSVTAGTLLWNTEAFF. CDR3 DNA sequence: TGTGCCAGCAGCGTCACAGCCGGGACGCTTCTGTGGAACACTGAAGCTTTCTTT.